Following are 26 T cell receptor beta chains from one sample sequenced in a study of blood T cell repertoires in COVID-19. The data were produced by immunoSEQ multiplex PCR, yet TCRdb's version contains in-frame clones alone and is incomplete. The sample contains under 95,000 clones, about 80% of which appear only once. Input material: peripheral blood. These receptors were collected from a woman aged 70 to 79 with acute or convalescent COVID-19.

V usage is TRBV5-1 and J usage is TRBJ1-6; 7 nucleotides line up with TRBD1. V lost 0 bases to trimming and J lost 9 bases; unmatched junction nucleotides: 3. This CDR3 is built from 14 residues. The germline gives CDR1 SGHRS, CDR2 YFSETQ. The CDR3 reads CASSLGQGSSPLHF. DNA for the CDR3: TGCGCCAGCAGCTTGGGACAGGGAAGTTCACCCCTCCACTTT.

This clone has just one count. This chain uses TRBV19 with TRBJ1-5, with TRBD1 matching 9 bases. J lost 5 bases, V lost 2 bases, and 4 bases had no gene match. CDR3 length: 15 amino acids. Germline V gene data show CDR1 as LNHDA and CDR2 as SQIVND (reference sequence). The CDR3 reads CASSIWRQGDQPQHF. The CDR3 nucleotides are TGTGCCAGTAGTATATGGAGACAGGGGGATCAGCCCCAGCATTTT.

The J gene is TRBJ1-1, the V gene TRBV2; D unclear. V lost 4 bases to trimming and J lost 1 base, with 7 bases between them. The length of the CDR3 is 13 residues. In germline, CDR1 is SNHLY, CDR2 FYNNEI. This CDR3 reads CASSAAENTEAFF. CDR3 nucleotides: TGTGCCAGCAGTGCGGCGGAGAACACTGAAGCTTTCTTT.

V and J are TRBV5-1 and TRBJ1-2; 8 bases agree with TRBD1. After removal of 5 bases from V and 2 bases from J, the junction contained 8 bases not matched to a gene. This CDR3 has 15 residues. CDR1 and CDR2 from the germline V gene are SGHRS and YFSETQ. This CDR3 is CASRAATGANYGYTF. CDR3 in DNA: TGCGCCAGCAGAGCCGCGACAGGGGCAAACTATGGCTACACCTTC. The whole variable domain, remainder taken from reference TRBV5-1 and TRBJ1-2, is KAGVTQTPRYLIKTRGQQVTLSCSPISGHRSVSWYQQTPGQGLQFLFEYFSETQRNKGNFPGRFSGRQFSNSRSEMNVSTLELGDSALYLCASRAATGANYGYTFGSGTRLTVV.

The CDR3 DNA reads as TGTGCCAGCAGCCCCCGCCAGGGGGGCCAAGAGACCCAGTACTTC. As protein: CASSPRQGGQETQYF. The chain has TRBV3-1 (or the pseudogene TRBV3-2) and TRBJ2-5; perhaps TRBD1 as D (7 bases). The CDR3 covers 15 residues. The V gene's germline CDR1 is LGHDT and CDR2 YNNKEL (reference sequence). V lost 4 bases, J lost 1 base, and 13 bases lay in between.

This rearrangement joins TRBV28 to TRBJ1-6; D not certain. V dropped 7 bases and J dropped 6 bases, with 13 bases sitting between them. The CDR3 is 14 amino acids. From germline, CDR1 is MDHEN and CDR2 SYDVKM. The CDR3 spells CASTFSWSNSPLHF. The CDR3 DNA sequence: TGTGCCAGCACCTTTAGTTGGAGTAATTCACCCCTCCACTTT.

The chain is built from TRBV24-1 and TRBJ2-2, with D possibly matching TRBD1 (5 bases). Trimming took off 9 bases at V and 2 bases at J, with 12 bases between the two ends. Germline V gene lookup returns CDR1 KGHDR and CDR2 SFDVKD. CDR3 length equals 14 residues. CDR3 sequence reads: CATGRQTNTGELFF. CDR3 DNA: TGTGCCACCGGGCGACAGACTAACACCGGGGAGCTGTTTTTT.

The chain has TRBV19 and TRBJ1-1, with D possibly matching TRBD1 (5 bases). The CDR3 runs 14 residues. The V and J ends lost 6 bases and 0 bases respectively, with 11 bases between them. CDR1 LNHDA and CDR2 SQIVND come from the germline V gene (reference sequence). The CDR3 sequence: CASSAGRLNTEAFF. The DNA for the CDR3 is TGTGCCAGTAGCGCAGGGCGTTTGAACACTGAAGCTTTCTTT.

The rearrangement joins TRBV11-3 to TRBJ2-1; 13 bases align to TRBD2. The CDR3 length is 16 residues. The V gene end was trimmed by 5 bases and the J gene end by 6 bases; junction bases not matched to a gene: 7. Germline-derived CDR1 and CDR2 are SGHNT and YENEEA. The CDR3 region has the DNA TGTGCCAGCAGCACAACTAGCGGGGGGGCGGTCAATGAGCAGTTCTTC. It specifies CASSTTSGGAVNEQFF.

This chain connects TRBV18 to TRBJ1-4; TRBD1 matches 7 bases. The junction had 5 bases not matched to a gene; V was cut back by 3 bases and J by 7 bases. Germline V gene data show CDR1 as KGHSH and CDR2 as LQKENI. CDR3 length equals 14 residues. CDR3 sequence reads: CASSPDRAAEKLFF. Here the CDR3 DNA reads TGTGCCAGCTCACCCGACAGGGCGGCTGAAAAACTGTTTTTT.

A remark on this clone: Within the sample, other DNA sequences also encode this same CDR3. The chain carries TRBV18 and TRBJ2-7; D is possibly TRBD1 (6 bases). Between the trimmed V and J ends, which lost 3 bases and 3 bases, there was a span of 6 bases. Germline V gene data show CDR1 as KGHSH and CDR2 as LQKENI. The CDR3 totals 12 residues. CDR3 sequence reads: CASSPDSYEQYF. The CDR3 coding sequence is TGTGCCAGCTCACCGGACAGCTACGAGCAGTACTTC. Full variable domain (rest looked up from reference TRBV18 and TRBJ2-7): NAGVMQNPRHLVRRRGQEARLRCSPMKGHSHVYWYRQLPEEGLKFMVYLQKENIIDESGMPKERFSAEFPKEGPSILRIQQVVRGDSAAYFCASSPDSYEQYFGPGTRLTVT.

CDR3 residues: CASTPRMDSRPQHF. CDR3 DNA sequence: TGTGCCAGCACACCCCGGATGGACTCCCGGCCCCAGCATTTT. The J gene is TRBJ1-5, the V gene TRBV6-6; no clear D. This CDR3 has 14 residues. The V end was cut by 7 bases, the J end by 9 bases, with 19 bases between. Per the germline V gene, CDR1 is MNHNY and CDR2 is SVGAGI (reference sequence).

The rearrangement links TRBV30 to TRBJ1-6; a weak D match, TRBD1 (5 bases). V lost 6 bases, J lost 5 bases, and 20 bases lay in between. This CDR3 is 16 amino acids long. Germline CDR1 GTSNPN, CDR2 SVGIG (reference sequence). The CDR3 bases are TGTGCCTGTCAATCCGGGGGGGACGTGAATAATTCACCCCTCCACTTT. Translating gives CACQSGGDVNNSPLHF.

This clone was seen more than once but under ten times. The rearrangement joins TRBV5-6 to TRBJ2-5; D gene ambiguous. Trimming left V 3 bases short and J 5 bases short, with 5 bases between. From germline, CDR1 is SGHDT and CDR2 YYEEEE. The CDR3 spans 11 residues. The CDR3 protein is CASSSGETQYF. DNA of the CDR3: TGTGCCAGCAGCTCGGGTGAGACCCAGTACTTC.

Concerning this clone: In the same sample, other DNA sequences code for this CDR3. This chain joins TRBV5-1 and TRBJ2-2; perhaps TRBD1 as D (6 bases). Trimming stripped 4 bases from V and 1 base from J, with 8 bases between. CDR3 length equals 14 residues. Germline CDR1 is SGHRS and CDR2 is YFSETQ. CDR3: CASSLGQNTGELFF. CDR3 bases: TGCGCCAGCAGCCTGGGACAGAACACCGGGGAGCTGTTTTTT. The full variable domain, with the rest looked up from reference TRBV5-1 and TRBJ2-2, is KAGVTQTPRYLIKTRGQQVTLSCSPISGHRSVSWYQQTPGQGLQFLFEYFSETQRNKGNFPGRFSGRQFSNSRSEMNVSTLELGDSALYLCASSLGQNTGELFFGEGSRLTVL.

A note on this clone: At one of its ends the junction is not consistent with the germline gene, which may arise from a read error. The gene calls are TRBV7-7 and TRBJ2-2, with TRBD2 matching over 10 bases. This CDR3 comprises 18 residues. Looked up from germline, CDR1 is SSHAT and CDR2 is FNYEAQ (reference sequence). The CDR3 bases are TGTGCTAGCAGCTTAGAGGGACTAGCGACTGCGAACACCGGGGAGCTGTTTTTT. Amino acids: CASSLEGLATANTGELFF.

This clone was observed a single time. This chain links TRBV28 with TRBJ2-1; 12 nucleotides agree with TRBD1. CDR1 and CDR2 (germline): MDHEN, SYDVKM. This CDR3 has 14 amino acids. Unmatched junction bases numbered 10, after V lost 9 bases and J lost 10 bases. The CDR3 DNA follows: TGTGCCAGTTTAACGGGACAGGGGGCTTTGGAGCAGTTCTTC. It codes for CASLTGQGALEQFF.

This clone is a singleton in its sample. The genes are TRBV6-5 and TRBJ1-6; tentative D call: TRBD1 (6 bases). Germline V gene lookup returns CDR1 MNHEY and CDR2 SVGAGI. This CDR3 contains 14 residues. The V end lost 6 bases, the J end lost 7 bases, and 13 bases lay between the germline ends. CDR3 residues: CASREGGGNSPLHF. The CDR3 DNA reads as TGTGCCAGCAGGGAGGGGGGAGGGAATTCACCCCTCCACTTT.

In this sample, this clone turned up once. V and J are TRBV28 and TRBJ1-6; 9 bases are shared with TRBD1. V lost 6 bases to trimming and J lost 0 bases; unmatched junction nucleotides: 18. Germline loops: CDR1 MDHEN, CDR2 SYDVKM. This CDR3 has 21 residues. The CDR3 region is CASRNIDRGALLSSYNSPLHF. CDR3 nucleotides: TGTGCCAGCAGAAATATCGACAGGGGGGCCCTCCTAAGCTCCTATAATTCACCCCTCCACTTT.

The rearrangement uses TRBV25-1 and TRBJ1-4; TRBD1 aligns across 9 bases. V shed 1 base, J shed 12 bases, and the junction held 3 bases outside the gene matches. CDR3 size: 13 residues. CDR1 is MGHDK and CDR2 is SYGVNS in the germline V gene. CDR3 region: CASSEWGQGQLFF. CDR3 nucleotides: TGTGCCAGCAGTGAATGGGGACAGGGTCAACTGTTTTTT.

The genes are TRBV4-2 and TRBJ1-2; a weak D match, TRBD1 (6 bases). CDR1 is LGHNA, CDR2 YNFKEQ, per germline. V lost 8 bases to trimming and J lost 5 bases, with 21 bases between them. The CDR3 length is 15 residues. The CDR3 DNA follows: TGTGCCAGCGGGGGGGCCCCATCTGAGGTGTATGGCTACACCTTC. It encodes CASGGAPSEVYGYTF.

The chain is built from TRBV2 and TRBJ2-2; D unclear. This CDR3 has 14 amino acids. Germline V gives CDR1 SNHLY, CDR2 FYNNEI. Trimming removed 3 bases at V and 3 bases at J, with 8 bases between. The CDR3 nucleotides read TGTGCCAGCAGTGATGGGCCGTACACCGGGGAGCTGTTTTTT. Translating it yields CASSDGPYTGELFF.

A few counts support this clone. The same CDR3 is also encoded by other DNA sequences in this sample. The V gene is TRBV2, the J gene TRBJ1-5; 7 bases align to TRBD1. CDR1 and CDR2 (germline): SNHLY, FYNNEI. The CDR3 runs 13 residues. The ends lost 3 bases at V and 4 bases at J; junction bases unmatched: 0. Here the CDR3 DNA reads TGTGCCAGCAGTGAGACAGGGAATCAGCCCCAGCATTTT. Encoded protein: CASSETGNQPQHF.

This clone turned up a few times. The CDR3 DNA sequence: TGTGCCAGCAGTTTTTGGAAGGGGTCAGATTCACCCCTCCACTTT. Protein: CASSFWKGSDSPLHF. The chain is built from TRBV6-6 and TRBJ1-6; TRBD1 is a possible D gene (5 bases). The CDR3 runs 15 residues. Trimming left V 4 bases short and J 8 bases short, with 15 bases between. Germline-derived CDR1 and CDR2 are MNHNY and SVGAGI (reference sequence).

The gene calls are TRBV19 and TRBJ2-3; D is undetermined. Germline values: CDR1 LNHDA, CDR2 SQIVND (reference sequence). The CDR3 loop spans 12 amino acids. V dropped 2 bases and J dropped 4 bases, with 4 bases sitting between them. The CDR3 DNA is TGTGCCAGTAGTATATATGCAGATACGCAGTATTTT. Translated: CASSIYADTQYF.

The chain employs TRBV19 and TRBJ2-3; 11 bases map to TRBD1. Germline V gene sequence: CDR1 LNHDA, CDR2 SQIVND (reference sequence). The junction had 4 bases not matched to a gene; V was cut back by 8 bases and J by 3 bases. The CDR3 is made up of 14 amino acids. The CDR3 DNA sequence: TGTGCCAGTGGTGGACAGGGGGCAACAGATACGCAGTATTTT. This encodes CASGGQGATDTQYF.